This entry lists 7 T cell receptor beta chains sequenced from one sample in a study of CD8 T cells in ankylosing spondylitis. MiXCR, run by TCRdb on the 5' RACE reads, gives a single entry per CDR3 protein. Here the sample spans more than 150,000 distinct CDR3 sequences, under 14% being singletons. The sequenced sample was blood, either unsorted or a sorted T cell fraction (not recorded which). These receptors all stem from a male donor with ankylosing spondylitis or in good health (not recorded which).

In this sample, this clonotype turned up a few times. V and J are TRBV7-2 and TRBJ2-7, with 7 bases that match TRBD1. The J segment lost 0 bases and the V segment lost 5 bases, leaving 4 bases of the junction unmatched. The CDR3 is 14 residues long. Germline assignment: CDR1 SGHTA and CDR2 FQGNSA. In DNA form, the CDR3 reads TGTGCCAGCAGCCTGGACAGGCTCTCCTACGAGCAGTACTTC. It specifies CASSLDRLSYEQYF.

This clonotype was observed a handful of times. The V gene is TRBV2, the J gene TRBJ2-5; TRBD2 matches 14 bases. CDR3 length: 16 amino acids. V shed 5 bases, J shed 2 bases, and the junction held 4 bases outside the gene matches. The germline V gene encodes CDR1 SNHLY and CDR2 FYNNEI. The CDR3 sequence is CASSRGLAGGQETQYF. In nucleotides, the CDR3 is TGTGCCAGCAGTCGCGGACTAGCGGGGGGACAAGAGACCCAGTACTTC.

This clonotype was counted many times. This chain links TRBV3-1 with TRBJ1-1, with D unclear. This CDR3 region has 14 residues. Germline CDR1 reads LGHDT; CDR2 reads YNNKEL (reference sequence). V lost 2 bases and J 1 base, leaving 8 bases between the germline ends. The CDR3 DNA is TGTGCCAGCAGCCAAATCGGGGAGAACACTGAAGCTTTCTTT. Residues: CASSQIGENTEAFF. Complete variable domain (other parts from reference TRBV3-1 and TRBJ1-1): DTAVSQTPKYLVTQMGNDKSIKCEQNLGHDTMYWYKQDSKKFLKIMFSYNNKELIINETVPNRFSPKSPDKAHLNLHINSLELGDSAVYFCASSQIGENTEAFFGQGTRLTVV.

J is TRBJ2-6 and V is TRBV25-1; D perhaps matches TRBD1 (6 bases). Trimming cost V 3 bases and J 2 bases, with 17 bases left between them. The CDR3 is 18 residues long. The germline V gene encodes CDR1 MGHDK and CDR2 SYGVNS. CDR3 DNA: TGTGCCAGCAGTGAGATGACAGGAGAAGGAGCTGGGGCCAACGTCCTGACTTTC. This codes for CASSEMTGEGAGANVLTF.

The table lists this clonotype with many counts. This rearrangement joins TRBV4-1 to TRBJ2-2, with D unresolved. The germline V and J ends were trimmed by 0 bases and 6 bases, with 11 bases remaining between them. The CDR3 runs to 15 residues. Germline V gives CDR1 MGHRA, CDR2 YSYEKL. CDR3 residues: CASSQDRPKAGELFF. In DNA, the CDR3 is TGCGCCAGCAGCCAAGATCGCCCCAAGGCCGGGGAGCTGTTTTTT.

The chain has TRBV11-3 and TRBJ2-4, with D perhaps matching TRBD2 (7 bases). Germline V CDR1 and CDR2: SGHNT, YENEEA. The ends were cut back, 5 bases at V and 2 bases at J, with 19 bases in the middle. The length of the CDR3 is 17 residues. CDR3 nucleotide sequence: TGTGCCAGCAGCCGGCCGGGCGGGGGCGTAACCAAAAACATTCAGTACTTC. Translated: CASSRPGGGVTKNIQYF.

This clonotype was picked up many times. This chain uses TRBV6-1 with TRBJ2-3; unclear D gene. The CDR3 is 13 amino acids. The germline V gene encodes CDR1 MNHNS and CDR2 SASEGT. V lost 1 base and J 3 bases, leaving 5 bases between the germline ends. CDR3 protein: CASSEDWTDTQYF. The CDR3 DNA reads as TGTGCCAGCAGTGAAGATTGGACAGATACGCAGTATTTT.